The 23 T cell receptor beta chains in this list originate from one sample, sequenced in a study of cytomegalovirus exposure and HLA in healthy donors. PCR primers comprised 60 Vbeta and 13 Jbeta primers. The method was immunoSEQ multiplex PCR; TCRdb's version includes in-frame clones alone and lacks a portion of them. The data show about 150,000 clones, around 81% seen once. The sample consisted of PBMCs. The receptors come from a man aged 40-55 years in good health and CMV-seronegative.

V usage is TRBV5-4 and J usage is TRBJ2-1; TRBD2 might be the D (7 bases). V was pared by 7 bases and J by 9 bases, with 11 bases between. Germline V CDR1 and CDR2: SGHNT, YYREEE (reference sequence). The CDR3 runs 11 residues. The CDR3 protein is CASRGAGEQFF. The DNA of the CDR3 is TGTGCCAGCCGGGGGGCGGGTGAGCAGTTCTTC.

The chain recombines TRBV25-1 with TRBJ2-3, with 11 bases identical to TRBD2. There are 18 residues in the CDR3. Germline V lookup: CDR1 MGHDK, CDR2 SYGVNS. Trimming took 1 base from V and 3 from J; bases not matched to a gene: 9. The CDR3 loop reads CASSEFHGGLADTDTQYF. In DNA form, the CDR3 reads TGTGCCAGCAGTGAATTTCATGGGGGACTAGCGGATACAGATACGCAGTATTTT.

This chain joins TRBV5-1 and TRBJ2-7; D might be TRBD2 (6 bases). The CDR3 runs 14 residues. Germline lookup yields CDR1 SGHRS and CDR2 YFSETQ. The V and J ends lost 4 bases and 0 bases respectively, with 11 bases between them. CDR3 nucleotides: TGCGCCAGCAGCCAGAGGACTACCTCCTACGAGCAGTACTTC. Translation: CASSQRTTSYEQYF.

The chain recombines TRBV28 with TRBJ2-1; D perhaps matches TRBD2 (5 bases). V lost 6 bases and J 5 bases, leaving 11 bases between the germline ends. CDR1 MDHEN and CDR2 SYDVKM come from the germline V gene. This CDR3 comprises 13 residues. CDR3 amino acids: CASRADGDNEQFF. The CDR3 DNA is TGTGCCAGCAGAGCTGACGGGGACAATGAGCAGTTCTTC. The variable domain in full, completed from reference TRBV28 and TRBJ2-1, reads DVKVTQSSRYLVKRTGEKVFLECVQDMDHENMFWYRQDPGLGLRLIYFSYDVKMKEKGDIPEGYSVSREKKERFSLILESASTNQTSMYLCASRADGDNEQFFGPGTRLTVL.

This sequence joins TRBV28 and TRBJ2-3; D may be TRBD2 (5 bases). The CDR3 loop spans 13 amino acids. Germline lookup yields CDR1 MDHEN and CDR2 SYDVKM. Trimming shortened V by 11 bases and J by 2 bases, and 14 bases separated the two germline ends. The CDR3 bases are TGTGCCCTACGGGGTAGCCTCACAGATACGCAGTATTTT. Its protein is CALRGSLTDTQYF.

CDR3 DNA sequence: TGTGCCAGCAGCCCTCCCCAGGGGTGGAGCAATCAGCCCCAGCATTTT. Translating it yields CASSPPQGWSNQPQHF. The chain joins TRBV21-1 to TRBJ1-5; the table's D call, TRBD1, was not checked against the DNA. TRBV21-1 is deemed a pseudogene. The CDR3 loop spans 16 amino acids.

Remarks on this clone: One end of the junction is discordant with germline, which a read error may explain. The chain combines TRBV7-9 with TRBJ2-7, with D possibly TRBD2 on 7 matching bases. The CDR3 totals 14 residues. Germline V gene data show CDR1 as SEHNR and CDR2 as FQNEAQ (reference sequence). CDR3 loop: CSSSFLGGVYEQYF. CDR3 in DNA: TGTTCCAGCAGCTTTTTAGGGGGGGTCTACGAGCAGTACTTC. The whole variable domain, remainder taken from reference TRBV7-9 and TRBJ2-7, is DTGVSQNPRHKITKRGQNVTFRCDPISEHNRLYWYRQTLGQGPEFLTYFQNEAQLEKSRLLSDRFSAERPKGSFSTLEIQRTEQGDSAMYLCSSSFLGGVYEQYFGPGTRLTVT.

As concerns this clone: Other nucleotide sequences in the sample specify the same CDR3. CDR3 sequence (DNA): TGTGCCAGTAGTATACAACAGGGAACTGAAGCTTTCTTT. Translation: CASSIQQGTEAFF. V gene TRBV19 combines with J gene TRBJ1-1; D is possibly TRBD1 (6 bases). CDR1 and CDR2 (germline): LNHDA, SQIVND (reference sequence). Trimming took off 2 bases at V and 5 bases at J, with 9 bases between the two ends. The CDR3 consists of 13 residues.

The gene calls are TRBV6-4 and TRBJ2-3, with D unresolved. Trimming shortened V by 6 bases and J by 4 bases, and 17 bases separated the two germline ends. CDR3 length: 15 amino acids. Germline CDR1 is MRHNA and CDR2 is SNTAGT. CDR3 sequence: CASSKNMGPADTQYF. CDR3 nucleotide sequence: TGTGCCAGCAGCAAAAACATGGGCCCAGCAGATACGCAGTATTTT.

The rearrangement joins TRBV11-2 to TRBJ2-1; 16 positions match TRBD2. Per the germline V gene, CDR1 is SGHAT and CDR2 is FQNNGV. There are 15 residues in the CDR3. Losses at the gene ends were 5 bases for V and 9 bases for J; bases not matched to a gene: 4. CDR3 protein: CASSGGLAGGGEQFF. Here the CDR3 DNA reads TGTGCCAGCAGCGGGGGACTAGCGGGAGGGGGTGAGCAGTTCTTC. The whole variable domain, filled in from reference TRBV11-2 and TRBJ2-1, reads EAGVAQSPRYKIIEKRQSVAFWCNPISGHATLYWYQQILGQGPKLLIQFQNNGVVDDSQLPKDRFSAERLKGVDSTLKIQPAKLEDSAVYLCASSGGLAGGGEQFFGPGTRLTVL.

J is TRBJ1-1 and V is TRBV7-8, with a possible D match to TRBD1 (6 bases). With 0 bases removed from V and 5 bases from J, the gap between germline ends came to 13 bases. The germline gives CDR1 SGHVS, CDR2 FQNEAQ. CDR3 length: 15 residues. The CDR3 sequence: CASSLASGGGTEAFF. CDR3 in DNA: TGTGCCAGCAGCTTAGCGTCTGGGGGCGGGACTGAAGCTTTCTTT.

The chain links TRBV7-6 to TRBJ2-5; 8 nucleotides align to TRBD1. Judging by the DNA end, TRBJ2-7 fits better; the J call may be wrong. This CDR3 has 16 amino acids. Germline assignment: CDR1 SGHVS and CDR2 FNYEAQ. DNA for the CDR3: TGTGCCAGCAGCTTAGCGGGACAGGCGAGCTCCTACGAGCAGTACTTC. Its translation is CASSLAGQASSYEQYF.

The V gene is TRBV12-5, the J gene TRBJ1-2; the match to TRBD1 covers 7 bases. The CDR3 loop spans 15 amino acids. Germline V CDR1 and CDR2: LGHNT, FRNRAP. V gave up 6 bases and J gave up 4 bases; unmatched junction bases: 11. The CDR3 region is CASGPNLGQPYGYTF. The DNA of the CDR3 is TGTGCTAGTGGCCCCAATTTGGGACAGCCCTATGGCTACACCTTC.

V gene TRBV12-5 combines with J gene TRBJ2-1; no definite D call. The germline V gene has CDR1 LGHNT and CDR2 FRNRAP. The CDR3 has 13 amino acids. Trimming stripped 2 bases from V and 8 bases from J, with 10 bases between. As DNA, the CDR3 is TGTGCTAGTGGTTTGTATGAGGTTCATGAGCAGTTCTTC. It codes for CASGLYEVHEQFF. The full variable domain, completed using reference TRBV12-5 and TRBJ2-1, is DARVTQTPRHKVTEMGQEVTMRCQPILGHNTVFWYRQTMMQGLELLAYFRNRAPLDDSGMPKDRFSAEMPDATLATLKIQPSEPRDSAVYFCASGLYEVHEQFFGPGTRLTVL.

The J gene is TRBJ1-5, the V gene TRBV30, with TRBD1 matching over 7 bases. This CDR3 comprises 14 residues. V lost 1 base, J lost 2 bases, and 2 bases stayed unmatched. The germline gives CDR1 GTSNPN, CDR2 SVGIG (reference sequence). The CDR3, as DNA: TGTGCCTGGAGTGGACAGGGACGCAATCAGCCCCAGCATTTT. It is translated as CAWSGQGRNQPQHF.

The chain uses TRBV7-2 and TRBJ2-2; 11 bases are a match to TRBD2. This CDR3 spans 17 amino acids. V trimming: 2 bases; J trimming: 1 base; junction bases outside the gene matches: 3. Looked up from germline, CDR1 is SGHTA and CDR2 is FQGNSA. CDR3 DNA: TGTGCCAGCAGCTTAACAACTAGCGGGAGGAACACCGGGGAGCTGTTTTTT. Amino acids: CASSLTTSGRNTGELFF.

This chain uses TRBV11-2 with TRBJ2-1; TRBD2 agrees at 7 bases. This CDR3 region has 15 residues. J was trimmed by 3 bases and V by 2 bases; bases with no gene match: 4. CDR1 SGHAT and CDR2 FQNNGV come from the germline V gene. The CDR3 DNA sequence: TGTGCCAGCAGCTTAAGTACTAGCGTCTACAATGAGCAGTTCTTC. Its protein is CASSLSTSVYNEQFF.

This chain connects TRBV25-1 to TRBJ1-4; 10 bases fit TRBD1. The junction had 12 bases not matched to a gene; V was cut back by 7 bases and J by 4 bases. The CDR3 is made up of 17 amino acids. Germline CDR1 is MGHDK and CDR2 is SYGVNS. The DNA of the CDR3 is TGTGCCAGCACCAACCGGGACAGGGGCCCTCATAATGAAAAACTGTTTTTT. Translating it yields CASTNRDRGPHNEKLFF.

The rearrangement uses TRBV6-1 and TRBJ1-1; D is unclear. The CDR3 loop spans 13 amino acids. Per the germline V gene, CDR1 is MNHNS and CDR2 is SASEGT. V lost 7 bases to trimming and J lost 0 bases, with 9 bases between them. CDR3 region: CASTEGLNTEAFF. CDR3 in DNA: TGTGCCAGCACGGAGGGCCTGAACACTGAAGCTTTCTTT.

The CDR3: CASSRLVNNEQFF. In DNA form, the CDR3 reads TGCGCCAGCAGCCGACTAGTCAACAATGAGCAGTTCTTC. The chain carries TRBV4-1 and TRBJ2-1, with D perhaps TRBD2 (6 bases). This CDR3 has 13 residues. The germline V and J ends were trimmed by 4 bases and 5 bases, with 9 bases remaining between them. Germline V gives CDR1 MGHRA, CDR2 YSYEKL.

The chain employs TRBV5-1 and TRBJ1-3; perhaps TRBD1 as D (5 bases). Trimming pared 0 bases from V and 4 bases from J, leaving 14 bases between. CDR3 size: 16 residues. Germline V lookup: CDR1 SGHRS, CDR2 YFSETQ. This CDR3 is CASSLAGPSYGNTIYF. The DNA for the CDR3 is TGCGCCAGCAGCTTGGCAGGGCCATCTTACGGAAACACCATATATTTT.

This clone was observed a handful of times. This rearrangement joins TRBV5-6 to TRBJ1-2; 7 bases map to TRBD1. The trim removed 3 bases at V and 4 bases at J, leaving 3 bases unmatched. CDR3 length: 13 residues. CDR1 SGHDT and CDR2 YYEEEE come from the germline V gene. CDR3 nucleotides: TGTGCCAGCAGCTGGACAGGTCCCTATGGCTACACCTTC. It is translated as CASSWTGPYGYTF.

This clone was counted only a few times. Other DNA sequences in this sample translate to the same CDR3. The genes are TRBV5-1 and TRBJ1-1; D gene ambiguous. Germline V gene lookup returns CDR1 SGHRS and CDR2 YFSETQ. CDR3 length: 13 amino acids. Trimming pared 4 bases from V and 3 bases from J, leaving 10 bases between. The CDR3 spells CASSLVGDTEAFF. The CDR3 DNA follows: TGCGCCAGCAGCCTCGTCGGGGACACTGAAGCTTTCTTT.